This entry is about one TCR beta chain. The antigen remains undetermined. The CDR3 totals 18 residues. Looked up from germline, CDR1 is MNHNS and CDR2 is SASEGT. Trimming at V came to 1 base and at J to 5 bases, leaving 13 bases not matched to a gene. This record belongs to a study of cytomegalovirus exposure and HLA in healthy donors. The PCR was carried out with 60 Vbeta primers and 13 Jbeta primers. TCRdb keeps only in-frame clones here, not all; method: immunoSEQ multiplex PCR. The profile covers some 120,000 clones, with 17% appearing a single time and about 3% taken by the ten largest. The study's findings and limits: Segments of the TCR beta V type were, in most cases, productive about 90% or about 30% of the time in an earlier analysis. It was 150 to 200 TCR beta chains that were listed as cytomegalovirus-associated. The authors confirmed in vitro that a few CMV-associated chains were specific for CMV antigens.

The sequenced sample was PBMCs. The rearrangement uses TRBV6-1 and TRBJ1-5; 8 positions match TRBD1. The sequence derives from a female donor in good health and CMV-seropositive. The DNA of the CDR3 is TGTGCCAGCAGTGAAGTGGGGGCAGACAGGGGTAGGGATCAGCCCCAGCATTTT. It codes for CASSEVGADRGRDQPQHF.